A single sample gave rise to the 10 T cell receptor beta chains below, sequenced in a study of blood T cell repertoires in COVID-19. Data came from immunoSEQ multiplex PCR; TCRdb stores just in-frame clones and leaves some out. Among about 140,000 clones listed, around 84% were seen once. Sequences were obtained from peripheral blood. Source of these receptors: a woman aged 60-75 years with acute or convalescent COVID-19.

The V call is TRBV5-1, the J call TRBJ2-1; 10 bases are shared with TRBD1. This CDR3 region has 17 residues. V shed 4 bases and J 6 bases; nucleotides not matched to a gene: 13. Germline CDR1 is SGHRS and CDR2 is YFSETQ. CDR3 bases: TGCGCCAGCAGCCCGAACCCTAGGACAGGGGGGAGCAATGAGCAGTTCTTC. Protein product: CASSPNPRTGGSNEQFF.

J is TRBJ1-3 and V is TRBV5-1; a possible D gene is TRBD1 (5 bases). Per germline, CDR1 SGHRS and CDR2 YFSETQ. This CDR3 has 16 residues. V lost 4 bases and J 2 bases, leaving 16 bases between the germline ends. The CDR3 sequence: CASSLQTAGPGNTIYF. CDR3 sequence (DNA): TGCGCCAGCAGCCTGCAGACAGCAGGACCTGGAAACACCATATATTTT.

This clone was detected only once. The rearrangement uses TRBV4-1 and TRBJ2-7; D possibly corresponds to TRBD1 (6 bases). The CDR3 has 15 amino acids. V was pared by 2 bases and J by 5 bases, with 16 bases between. The germline CDR1 and CDR2 sequences are MGHRA and YSYEKL. This chain's CDR3 is CASSQKTGVLNEQYF. The CDR3 nucleotides read TGCGCCAGCAGCCAAAAGACAGGCGTTCTGAACGAGCAGTACTTC.

A few counts support this clone. The V call is TRBV4-3, the J call TRBJ1-1, with a weak D call TRBD1 (6 bases). This CDR3 spans 19 amino acids. In germline, CDR1 is LGHNA, CDR2 YSLEER. Trimming pared 4 bases from V and 3 bases from J, leaving 27 bases between. The CDR3 loop reads CASSPKVRGMNSRDTEAFF. CDR3 DNA sequence: TGCGCCAGCAGCCCGAAGGTTAGGGGGATGAATAGCAGGGACACTGAAGCTTTCTTT.

J is TRBJ1-1 and V is TRBV5-1; 8 positions agree with TRBD1. The trim removed 2 bases at V and 8 bases at J, leaving 5 bases unmatched. The germline V gene encodes CDR1 SGHRS and CDR2 YFSETQ. This CDR3 has 13 residues. CDR3 in DNA: TGCGCCAGCAGCTTACAGGGGGAACTAGAAGCTTTCTTT. This sequence encodes CASSLQGELEAFF.

The chain combines TRBV6-2 or TRBV6-3 with TRBJ1-5, with TRBD1 matching over 7 bases. J was trimmed by 7 bases and V by 0 bases; bases with no gene match: 3. The CDR3 contains 14 residues. Germline CDR1 MNHEY, CDR2 SVGEGT. The CDR3 nucleotides are TGTGCCAGCAGTTACTCCAAGGGGGCCCAGCCCCAGCATTTT. This sequence encodes CASSYSKGAQPQHF.

The chain links TRBV9 to TRBJ1-6; D is uncertain. V was clipped by 4 bases and J by 9 bases, with 11 bases between them. Looked up from germline, CDR1 is SGDLS and CDR2 is YYNGEE. The CDR3 extends over 13 amino acids. The CDR3 region has the DNA TGTGCCAGCAGCTCAGGTGTTGGTTCACCCCTCCACTTT. Its translation is CASSSGVGSPLHF. Drawing the rest from reference TRBV9 and TRBJ1-6, the complete variable domain is DSGVTQTPKHLITATGQRVTLRCSPRSGDLSVYWYQQSLDQGLQFLIQYYNGEERAKGNILERFSAQQFPDLHSELNLSSLELGDSALYFCASSSGVGSPLHFGNGTRLTVT.

CDR3 amino acids: CASSNWGGDNEQFF. The CDR3 DNA sequence: TGTGCCAGCAGTAACTGGGGCGGGGACAATGAGCAGTTCTTC. The chain has TRBV6-2 or TRBV6-3 and TRBJ2-1; D possibly corresponds to TRBD2 (6 bases). CDR3 length: 14 residues. Per the germline V gene, CDR1 is MNHEY and CDR2 is SVGEGT. The germline V and J ends were trimmed by 5 bases and 5 bases, with 13 bases remaining between them.

This clone was recorded only once. The chain links TRBV7-8 to TRBJ2-7; D not resolved. This CDR3 is built from 12 residues. Looked up from germline, CDR1 is SGHVS and CDR2 is FQNEAQ. The ends were cut back, 5 bases at V and 3 bases at J, with 8 bases in the middle. This CDR3 reads CASSPPIYEQYF. The CDR3 region has the DNA TGTGCCAGCAGCCCTCCTATCTACGAGCAGTACTTC.

In its sample, this clone was seen many times. The chain has TRBV28 and TRBJ1-2, with D possibly being TRBD1 (5 bases). The ends were cut back, 5 bases at V and 0 bases at J, with 13 bases in the middle. Germline V gene data show CDR1 as MDHEN and CDR2 as SYDVKM. CDR3 length: 15 residues. CDR3 DNA: TGTGCCAGCAGTCCGGGGGACCACACTAACTATGGCTACACCTTC. Protein sequence: CASSPGDHTNYGYTF.